A selection of T cell receptor beta chains follows, all from one sample in a study of early T cells in non-severe SARS-CoV-2 infection. Via MiXCR, TCRdb re-called the 5' RACE reads, giving one row per CDR3 protein. Of more than 85,000 distinct CDR3 sequences listed, around 12% are singletons. The specimen was whole blood. The receptors were sampled from an adult who was a healthcare worker with PCR-confirmed SARS-CoV-2 infection or an uninfected control (not recorded which). The CDR3 runs from the conserved cysteine through the conserved F or W. Each record gives: V gene, clone size, CDR3 protein. A clone size is listed for some rows: how often the clone was seen (once, few, many), or a class if it is expanded.

V: TRBV28; size: .; CDR3: CASTGQSFSPLHF
V: TRBV27; size: .; CDR3: CASSFSVNTEAFF
V: TRBV6-6; size: .; CDR3: CASSLPGRETQYF
V: TRBV20-1; size: .; CDR3: CSASPTSGGDTQYF
V: TRBV6-6; size: many; CDR3: CASSRDRINYGYTF
V: TRBV5-1; size: few; CDR3: CASSLRGLAGGLGEQFF
V: TRBV20-1; size: few; CDR3: CSARASGLAFYEQYF
V: TRBV7-9; size: many; CDR3: CASSLASDRGTEAFF
V: TRBV7-8; size: few; CDR3: CASSLARRFGTEAFF
V: TRBV7-9; size: .; CDR3: CASSLGGGANVLTF
V: TRBV9; size: .; CDR3: CASSPHQGNTEAFF
V: TRBV27; size: many; CDR3: CASSPNGLGTYEQYF
V: TRBV28; size: few; CDR3: CASSPKLSFSYNEQFF
V: TRBV10-1; size: few; CDR3: CASSTWEGRSNEQFF
V: TRBV4-3; size: few; CDR3: CASSQDLTSGAYTQYF
V: TRBV7-6; size: few; CDR3: CASSPWTSGRGQDNEQFF
V: TRBV4-3; size: .; CDR3: CASSQDSGEQFF
V: TRBV20-1; size: .; CDR3: CSASIADTQYF
V: TRBV28; size: many; CDR3: CASSLRGLYEQYF
V: TRBV7-2; size: .; CDR3: CASSPLSPAEQYF
V: TRBV9; size: many; CDR3: CASSVSAGFTDTQYF
V: TRBV28; size: few; CDR3: CASSSQGNEQFF
V: TRBV7-9; size: .; CDR3: CASSLGQTYYGYTF
V: TRBV20-1; size: .; CDR3: CSANTQLNYEQYF
V: TRBV29-1; size: .; CDR3: CSVEGGGHNEQFF
V: TRBV20-1; size: .; CDR3: CSAFSNEQFF
V: TRBV4-1; size: few; CDR3: CASSQSMDFSTGELFF
V: TRBV5-1; size: many; CDR3: CASSLTVGNIQYF
V: TRBV9; size: .; CDR3: CASSGTDNSCF
V: TRBV4-1; size: few; CDR3: CASSLQTASSEAFF
V: TRBV12-3/TRBV12-4; size: many; CDR3: CASSLLGGGGYTF
V: TRBV18; size: medium-sized; CDR3: CASSPRGRTQYF
V: TRBV28; size: few; CDR3: CASGGSQPQHF
V: TRBV9; size: few; CDR3: CASSVGPDQETQYF
V: TRBV6-2/TRBV6-3; size: few; CDR3: CASSFSTGSGFYEQYF
V: TRBV2; size: few; CDR3: CASRVGANNEQFF
V: TRBV28; size: .; CDR3: CASLLGNADTQYF
V: TRBV9; size: .; CDR3: CASTDSINSPLHF
V: TRBV28; size: .; CDR3: CASSLRDREYF
V: TRBV5-1; size: few; CDR3: CASSYTRGIVGDTQYF
V: TRBV30; size: many; CDR3: CAWSGSVISGSYNEQFF
V: TRBV20-1; size: many; CDR3: CSARTRGIYEQYF
V: TRBV12-3/TRBV12-4; size: many; CDR3: CASSRRLRETQYF
V: TRBV11-2; size: .; CDR3: CASSFLASGLTDTQYF
V: TRBV20-1; size: many; CDR3: CSASSGSNNQPQHF
V: TRBV7-2; size: many; CDR3: CASSPGAGMGQPQHF
V: TRBV11-2; size: few; CDR3: CASGKYPDTQYF
V: TRBV6-1; size: .; CDR3: CASSKSLDWTDEQYF
V: TRBV3-1; size: many; CDR3: CASSQGSADTQYF
V: TRBV7-8; size: .; CDR3: CASSLTGDGYEQYF
V: TRBV29-1; size: .; CDR3: CSVWDGQVLAKNIQYF
V: TRBV7-2; size: many; CDR3: CASSLARYRGAFF
V: TRBV28; size: .; CDR3: CASCSSSGLSYEQYF
V: TRBV3-1; size: .; CDR3: CASSQDRGTGQPQHF
V: TRBV12-3/TRBV12-4; size: many; CDR3: CASATGANGGELFF